These 2 T cell receptor beta chains were all obtained from the same sample, sequenced in a study of T-cell memory formation after mild COVID-19. MiXCR, run by TCRdb on the 5' RACE reads, gives a single entry per CDR3 protein. The table lists over 350,000 distinct CDR3 sequences, approximately 24% of them singletons. Material: PBMCs or a T cell subset sorted from them (not recorded which). The receptors were sampled from an adult woman who had mild COVID-19 (a few samples of this study predate the infection). Cell type and time point are not known.

The CDR3 sequence is CSARAGVGYTF. CDR3 in DNA: TGCAGTGCTAGAGCGGGGGTTGGCTACACCTTC. The V gene is TRBV20-1, the J gene TRBJ1-2, with TRBD1 as a possible D gene (5 bases). V was clipped by 1 base and J by 7 bases, with 7 bases between them. Germline assignment: CDR1 DFQATT and CDR2 SNEGSKA (reference sequence). The CDR3 totals 11 residues.

This clonotype was picked up a small number of times. The rearrangement links TRBV6-6 to TRBJ2-1, with D possibly being TRBD1 or TRBD2 (5 bases each). V lost 6 bases, J lost 10 bases, and 16 bases lay in between. Per germline, CDR1 MNHNY and CDR2 SVGAGI (reference sequence). The CDR3 runs to 13 residues. The CDR3 coding sequence is TGTGCCAGCAGGATAAGAGATCGGGACGAGCAGTTCTTC. Amino acids: CASRIRDRDEQFF.